This TCR beta chain was recovered during a study of OX40 agonist ivuxolimab in advanced cancers. Collection of blood occurred at baseline, at cycle 4 day 1, and at cycle 7 day 1. The protocol was immunoSEQ multiplex PCR, while the TCRdb copy is restricted to in-frame clones and leaves out a portion. The sample includes under 80,000 clones, approximately 90% seen only once; the top ten take nearly 8%. This clone was found a few times. This specimen consisted of CD4+ or CD8+ T cells sorted from blood, obtained in a trial of the OX40 agonist ivuxolimab. The sequence was collected from an adult with an advanced solid tumor such as melanoma, head and neck, liver or kidney cancer.

Here the CDR3 reads CASSALRGKFPEAFF. The CDR3 nucleotides read TGTGCCAGCAGTGCCCTCAGGGGGAAGTTCCCTGAAGCTTTCTTT. The chain combines TRBV27 with TRBJ1-1, with TRBD1 matching 7 bases. Germline CDR1 and CDR2: MNHEY and SMNVEV (reference sequence). The CDR3 consists of 15 residues. Germline trimming cut 5 bases from V and 6 bases from J; bases unmatched to any gene: 12.